Below, 25 T cell receptor beta chains from the same sample are listed, as sequenced in a study of T cells in Graves' hyperthyroidism and ophthalmopathy. Amplified regions were TCR beta CDR3 sequences from RNA transcripts. During a first-round RT-PCR of the TCR CDR3, the HTBI primer set was used. Each CDR3 protein gets one entry after TCRdb re-called the multiplex PCR reads with MiXCR. The table has under 400,000 distinct CDR3 sequences, around 25% seen once. Sequencing was performed on blood. The origin of the receptors is a man aged 50 to 60 with Graves' hyperthyroidism.

This clonotype was detected only a few times. The rearrangement links TRBV9 to TRBJ1-3; no clear D. Germline CDR1 is SGDLS and CDR2 is YYNGEE. The CDR3 consists of 14 residues. The ends were cut back, 6 bases at V and 0 bases at J, with 10 bases in the middle. CDR3 DNA sequence: TGTGCCAGCAACTCACAGAGCTCTGGAAACACCATATATTTT. It encodes CASNSQSSGNTIYF.

The V and J genes are TRBV19 and TRBJ1-2; D perhaps matches TRBD1 (6 bases). This CDR3 has 14 amino acids. Germline CDR1 and CDR2: LNHDA and SQIVND (reference sequence). Between the trimmed V and J ends, which lost 4 bases and 2 bases, there was a span of 11 bases. The CDR3 bases are TGTGCCAGTAGTAAGACAGGAGTAAACTATGGCTACACCTTC. This encodes CASSKTGVNYGYTF.

CDR3 in DNA: TGTGCCATCAGTAAAACCAGGGAGTCCTCCTACGAGCAGTACTTC. Translating gives CAISKTRESSYEQYF. This chain joins TRBV10-3 and TRBJ2-7; D is perhaps TRBD1 or TRBD2 (5 bases each). Germline V gives CDR1 ENHRY, CDR2 SYGVKD. Trimming removed 5 bases from V and 0 bases from J, with 14 bases in between. The CDR3 covers 15 residues.

The sample holds a few counts of this clonotype. This rearrangement joins TRBV19 to TRBJ1-1; 9 bases map to TRBD1. Germline assignment: CDR1 LNHDA and CDR2 SQIVND (reference sequence). This CDR3 is 18 amino acids long. V was pared by 4 bases and J by 2 bases, with 14 bases of the junction left unmatched. CDR3 sequence (DNA): TGTGCCAGTAGTAGACCTCGGGACAGGGTCGAATTAAACACTGAAGCTTTCTTT. This gives the protein CASSRPRDRVELNTEAFF. Together with reference TRBV19 and TRBJ1-1, the CDR3 gives the full variable domain: DGGITQSPKYLFRKEGQNVTLSCEQNLNHDAMYWYRQDPGQGLRLIYYSQIVNDFQKGDIAEGYSVSREKKESFPLTVTSAQKNPTAFYLCASSRPRDRVELNTEAFFGQGTRLTVV.

J is TRBJ2-7 and V is TRBV5-1; D possibly corresponds to TRBD1 (5 bases). Per germline, CDR1 SGHRS and CDR2 YFSETQ. Trimming left V 4 bases short and J 1 base short, with 9 bases between. The CDR3 consists of 13 residues. CDR3 in amino acids: CASSQTASYEQYF. CDR3 nucleotides: TGCGCCAGCAGCCAGACAGCTTCCTACGAGCAGTACTTC.

This clonotype has more than one count but fewer than ten. The chain couples TRBV2 to TRBJ2-2; TRBD1 matches at 11 bases. V lost 2 bases, J lost 4 bases, and 3 bases stayed unmatched. Germline-derived CDR1 and CDR2 are SNHLY and FYNNEI. This CDR3 is 16 amino acids long. The CDR3 sequence: CASSEWTGGTTGELFF. CDR3 bases: TGTGCCAGCAGTGAATGGACAGGGGGCACCACCGGGGAGCTGTTTTTT.

This clonotype was counted only a few times. The gene calls are TRBV12-5 and TRBJ2-1; no reliable D call. Trimming cost V 0 bases and J 7 bases, with 16 bases left between them. The CDR3 runs to 16 residues. The germline gives CDR1 LGHNT, CDR2 FRNRAP. This chain's CDR3 is CASGLVLSNSVNEQFF. The CDR3 coding sequence is TGTGCTAGTGGTTTGGTACTGTCCAACAGTGTGAATGAGCAGTTCTTC.

This clonotype was counted ten times or more. The chain couples TRBV3-1 to TRBJ2-1; 12 positions agree with TRBD2. From germline, CDR1 is LGHDT and CDR2 YNNKEL (reference sequence). The V gene end was trimmed by 1 base and the J gene end by 7 bases; junction bases not matched to a gene: 2. The length of the CDR3 is 15 residues. The CDR3 DNA reads as TGTGCCAGCAGCCAAGGACTAGCGGGAGTTAATGAGCAGTTCTTC. Encoded protein: CASSQGLAGVNEQFF.

This clonotype occurred a few times. V usage is TRBV12-3 or TRBV12-4 and J usage is TRBJ1-4; D may be TRBD1 (5 bases). The CDR3 loop spans 12 amino acids. V was trimmed by 3 bases and J by 10 bases, leaving 9 bases between them. CDR3: CASSFGGVKLFF. CDR3 sequence (DNA): TGTGCCAGCAGTTTTGGGGGAGTAAAACTGTTTTTT.

The chain joins TRBV6-2 or TRBV6-3 to TRBJ2-1, with unresolved D. The CDR3 extends over 13 amino acids. V shed 8 bases and J shed 0 bases, with 8 bases lying between them. Germline V gene sequence: CDR1 MNHEY, CDR2 SVGEGT. CDR3 sequence: CASQTDSYNEQFF. CDR3 DNA: TGTGCCAGCCAGACTGACTCCTACAATGAGCAGTTCTTC.

The V and J genes are TRBV6-1 and TRBJ1-2; TRBD1 agrees at 8 bases. The CDR3 covers 16 residues. V shed 3 bases, J shed 0 bases, and the junction held 6 bases outside the gene matches. Germline lookup yields CDR1 MNHNS and CDR2 SASEGT. The CDR3 DNA reads as TGTGCCAGCAGTGAGGGGGCAGGGGGCACTAACTATGGCTACACCTTC. Encoded protein: CASSEGAGGTNYGYTF.

This clonotype was counted ten times or more. This chain uses TRBV5-1 with TRBJ1-1; 7 bases agree with TRBD1. With 4 bases clipped from V and 6 bases from J, the junction kept 6 bases outside the gene matches. The CDR3 sequence is 13 residues long. CDR1 SGHRS and CDR2 YFSETQ come from the germline V gene. CDR3 residues: CASSPTGSAEAFF. CDR3 sequence (DNA): TGCGCCAGCAGCCCGACAGGGTCCGCTGAAGCTTTCTTT.

The J gene is TRBJ2-1, the V gene TRBV29-1; D tentatively reads TRBD1 or TRBD2 (6 bases each). Germline V gene data show CDR1 as SQVTM and CDR2 as ANQGSEA. There are 17 residues in the CDR3. The V end lost 6 bases, the J end lost 7 bases, and 28 bases lay between the germline ends. CDR3: CSVRGGQGKARRNEQFF. The CDR3 DNA reads as TGCAGCGTCCGAGGGGGGCAGGGGAAGGCTAGGAGGAATGAGCAGTTCTTC.

This clonotype was counted between two and nine times. This chain links TRBV5-6 with TRBJ1-5; no reliable D call. The CDR3 has 15 residues. Trimming removed 5 bases at V and 0 bases at J, with 12 bases between. Looked up from germline, CDR1 is SGHDT and CDR2 is YYEEEE. The DNA for the CDR3 is TGTGCCAGCAGACCTTCAGAGGATAGCAATCAGCCCCAGCATTTT. Amino acids: CASRPSEDSNQPQHF.

This clonotype was detected only a few times. V usage is TRBV7-9 and J usage is TRBJ1-1; TRBD1 is a possible D gene (5 bases). The CDR3 contains 13 residues. Germline V gene sequence: CDR1 SEHNR, CDR2 FQNEAQ (reference sequence). V lost 5 bases and J lost 1, with 8 bases in between. In nucleotides, the CDR3 is TGTGCCAGCAGCCGGGACCAGAACACTGAAGCTTTCTTT. Its protein product is CASSRDQNTEAFF. Complete variable domain (other parts from reference TRBV7-9 and TRBJ1-1): DTGVSQNPRHKITKRGQNVTFRCDPISEHNRLYWYRQTLGQGPEFLTYFQNEAQLEKSRLLSDRFSAERPKGSFSTLEIQRTEQGDSAMYLCASSRDQNTEAFFGQGTRLTVV.

This clonotype turned up a few times. The rearrangement links TRBV5-1 to TRBJ1-2, with D hard to call. The germline V gene has CDR1 SGHRS and CDR2 YFSETQ. CDR3 length equals 14 residues. The germline V and J ends were trimmed by 0 bases and 3 bases, with 9 bases remaining between them. The CDR3 nucleotides are TGCGCCAGCAGCTTGGTCGGCGGCGACTATGGCTACACCTTC. As protein: CASSLVGGDYGYTF.

The CDR3 DNA sequence: TGTGCCAGCAGTGAGACAGGGCGGAATCAGCCCCAGCATTTT. It yields the protein CASSETGRNQPQHF. The rearrangement uses TRBV6-1 and TRBJ1-5, with 7 bases lining up with TRBD1. Per the germline V gene, CDR1 is MNHNS and CDR2 is SASEGT. This CDR3 contains 14 residues. Trimming took 3 bases from V and 4 from J; bases not matched to a gene: 3.

The chain carries TRBV19 and TRBJ2-7; TRBD1 or TRBD2 may be the D gene (6 bases each). This CDR3 has 16 residues. The V gene lost 5 bases and the J gene lost 2 bases, with 19 bases spanning the gap. Per germline, CDR1 LNHDA and CDR2 SQIVND (reference sequence). The CDR3 DNA reads TGTGCCAGTAGTCCCAGAGGGGGGCCACCTCCCTACGAGCAGTACTTC. Translated: CASSPRGGPPPYEQYF.

The gene calls are TRBV6-2 or TRBV6-3 and TRBJ1-3; TRBD1 might be the D (6 bases). The CDR3 loop spans 17 amino acids. CDR1 and CDR2 from the germline V gene are MNHEY and SVGEGT. Trimming shortened V by 4 bases and J by 3 bases, and 19 bases separated the two germline ends. This CDR3 is CASSFGASSRGGNTIYF. The CDR3 DNA is TGTGCCAGCAGTTTTGGGGCGTCCTCCAGGGGTGGAAACACCATATATTTT.

The V call is TRBV7-3, the J call TRBJ1-1; 7 bases are shared with TRBD1. Germline V lookup: CDR1 SGHTA, CDR2 FQGTGA. The CDR3 length is 13 residues. V shed 6 bases, J shed 4 bases, and the junction held 5 bases outside the gene matches. The CDR3 protein is CASRLTGSTEAFF. CDR3 nucleotides: TGTGCCAGCAGACTGACAGGGAGCACTGAAGCTTTCTTT. The entire variable domain, with the rest obtained from reference TRBV7-3 and TRBJ1-1, is as follows: GAGVSQTPSNKVTEKGKYVELRCDPISGHTALYWYRQSLGQGPEFLIYFQGTGAADDSGLPNDRFFAVRPEGSVSTLKIQRTERGDSAVYLCASRLTGSTEAFFGQGTRLTVV.

As for this clonotype: This clone may be a read error of a much larger clone one base away. The chain uses TRBV2 and TRBJ2-7; 8 nucleotides agree with TRBD1. The CDR3 runs 16 residues. From germline, CDR1 is SNHLY and CDR2 FYNNEI. CDR3 sequence (DNA): TGTGCCAGCAGTTTATCGGCCGGGACAGGCAACTACGAGCGGTACTTC. Amino acids: CASSLSAGTGNYERYF.

In regard to this clonotype: The junction departs from the called germline gene at one end, perhaps through a read error. The genes are TRBV9 and TRBJ1-6; D perhaps matches TRBD1 (6 bases). This CDR3 is built from 15 residues. Germline CDR1 reads SGDLS; CDR2 reads YYNGEE. CDR3 residues: CAGSVGSGDLHPLHF. DNA of the CDR3: TGTGCCGGCAGCGTAGGTTCAGGGGATCTCCATCCCCTCCACTTT.

The V gene is TRBV28, the J gene TRBJ1-4; a possible D gene is TRBD1 (5 bases). This CDR3 region has 15 residues. The V and J ends lost 3 bases and 4 bases respectively, with 12 bases between them. Germline V lookup: CDR1 MDHEN, CDR2 SYDVKM. In nucleotides, the CDR3 is TGTGCCAGCAGTTTCATACGGGACCGTAATGAAAAACTGTTTTTT. Amino acid sequence: CASSFIRDRNEKLFF.

The chain combines TRBV2 with TRBJ1-1; 10 bases fit TRBD1. Germline values: CDR1 SNHLY, CDR2 FYNNEI. The ends lost 6 bases at V and 4 bases at J; junction bases unmatched: 11. The CDR3 totals 16 residues. CDR3 amino acids: CASSPPTGGATTEAFF. CDR3 DNA sequence: TGTGCCAGCAGCCCTCCGACAGGGGGCGCGACCACTGAAGCTTTCTTT.

This clonotype turned up a few times. The J gene is TRBJ2-1, the V gene TRBV25-1; D possibly uses TRBD1 or TRBD2 (5 bases each). The V gene's germline CDR1 is MGHDK and CDR2 SYGVNS. Trimming stripped 9 bases from V and 1 base from J, with 22 bases between. The CDR3 covers 17 residues. The CDR3 bases are TGTGCCAGAACTAGTCTGGGGGAGAATGTTTCCTACAATGAGCAGTTCTTC. Translated: CARTSLGENVSYNEQFF. The full variable domain, rest sourced from reference TRBV25-1 and TRBJ2-1, is EADIYQTPRYLVIGTGKKITLECSQTMGHDKMYWYQQDPGMELHLIHYSYGVNSTEKGDLSSESTVSRIRTEHFPLTLESARPSHTSQYLCARTSLGENVSYNEQFFGPGTRLTVL.